The rows below give T cell receptor beta chains drawn from one sample of a study of T cell repertoires in cytomegalovirus infection. A single record per CDR3 protein comes from TCRdb applying MiXCR to the reads. The sample consists of 200,000 to 250,000 distinct CDR3 sequences, 22% of them appearing once. The sample comprised CD8+ T cells from PBMCs. These receptors were taken from a human donor in good health (CMV status not recorded). Some clones in this sample may be carry-over from other donors' samples. Each CDR3 is given with its conserved first and last residue. Clone size, where shown, is once, few, many, or a class for clones that have expanded.

clone_size	v_call	j_call	cdr3_aa
many	TRBV10-3	TRBJ2-1	CAISLGDSEQFF
few	TRBV2	TRBJ2-1	CASSEKRGRPFNEQFF
-	TRBV20-1	TRBJ1-1	CSAPGVMNTEAFF
-	TRBV29-1	TRBJ2-2	CSVHGTGGPAGELFF
many	TRBV7-8	TRBJ2-5	CASSLLGLAGAGETQYF
-	TRBV20-1	TRBJ2-7	CSARDGASGGYEQYF
many	TRBV7-2	TRBJ2-5	CASSLLLAGGNQETQYF
few	TRBV10-2	TRBJ2-5	CASSDTAGAEETQYF
-	TRBV27	TRBJ2-1	CASSLDSGTYNEQFF
-	TRBV27	TRBJ2-2	CASSPGTQNTGELFF
-	TRBV10-3	TRBJ1-5	CAISEAARQPQHF
many	TRBV28	TRBJ2-7	CASSFGGGSSYEQYF
many	TRBV7-8	TRBJ2-3	CASSILGLGTITDTQYF
-	TRBV19	TRBJ2-4	CASMWTGGANIQYF
many	TRBV7-9	TRBJ2-7	CASSPVGSYEQYF
-	TRBV7-3	TRBJ2-7	CASSLRPGYEQYF
-	TRBV29-1	TRBJ2-3	CSVVFRGFTDTQYF
many	TRBV11-2	TRBJ1-1	CASSLASADEAFF
-	TRBV10-3	TRBJ1-1	CAIRGVGQLNTEAFF
-	TRBV6-4	TRBJ2-6	CASRLGRSGANVLTF
few	TRBV11-2	TRBJ2-1	CASSYFPNEQFF
many	TRBV12-5	TRBJ2-3	CASGPDSGVSDTQYF
few	TRBV28	TRBJ2-6	CASSLNRDVDSGANVLTF
once	TRBV29-1	TRBJ2-5	CSVVTPETQYF
-	TRBV29-1	TRBJ2-6	CSVAGTQDSGANVLTF
-	TRBV7-6	TRBJ2-2	CASSLSGDTGELFF
few	TRBV5-6	TRBJ1-6	CASSVGGYNSPLHF
many	TRBV5-4	TRBJ2-3	CASSGGPGDTDTQYF
-	TRBV7-2	TRBJ1-2	CASRGDNYGYTF
-	TRBV20-1	TRBJ1-2	CSASPEIYGYTF
-	TRBV2	TRBJ1-1	CASRAQGYTEAFF
many	TRBV7-9	TRBJ1-2	CASSSQGRINYGYTF
many	TRBV7-6	TRBJ1-1	CASSSTGGINTEAFF
-	TRBV20-1	TRBJ2-1	CSARLLGHYNEQFF
few	TRBV28	TRBJ2-1	CASSLNTNNEQFF
few	TRBV6-5	TRBJ2-1	CASRPLAGISYNEQFF
-	TRBV6-5	TRBJ1-1	CASSYIDMNTEAFF